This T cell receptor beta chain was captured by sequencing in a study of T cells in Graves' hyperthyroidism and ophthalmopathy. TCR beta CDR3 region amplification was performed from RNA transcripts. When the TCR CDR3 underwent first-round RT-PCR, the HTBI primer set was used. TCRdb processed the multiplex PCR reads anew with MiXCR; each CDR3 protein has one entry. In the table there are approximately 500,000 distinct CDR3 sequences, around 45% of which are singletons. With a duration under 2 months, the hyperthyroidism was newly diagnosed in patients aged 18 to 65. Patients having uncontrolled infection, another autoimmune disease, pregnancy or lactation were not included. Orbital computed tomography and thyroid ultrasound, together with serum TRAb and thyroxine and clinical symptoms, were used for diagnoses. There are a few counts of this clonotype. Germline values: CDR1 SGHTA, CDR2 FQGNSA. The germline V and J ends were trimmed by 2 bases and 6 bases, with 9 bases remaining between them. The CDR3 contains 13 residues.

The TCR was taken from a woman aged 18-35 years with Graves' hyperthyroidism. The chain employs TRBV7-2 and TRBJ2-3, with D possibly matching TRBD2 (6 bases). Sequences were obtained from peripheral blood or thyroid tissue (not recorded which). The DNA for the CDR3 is TGTGCCAGCAGCTTAACTAGCAGGGATACGCAGTATTTT. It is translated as CASSLTSRDTQYF.